This passage covers 8 T cell receptor beta chains from one sample sequenced in a study of blood T cells in healthy people across ages (dated by TCRdb to between 2014 and 2017). The library was generated by 5' RACE. A second PCR of roughly 6 to 11 cycles was run with a J-beta primer mix and a sample-barcoded 5' primer. The public sequencing data were trimmed at Q25 with fastp and processed into clonotypes with MiXCR by TCRdb, which kept only in-frame beta chains. Rows merge per CDR3 protein into single entries with the most common DNA and genes. The sample table shows 1.5 million to 2 million distinct CDR3 sequences, and 35% to 50% are seen once. More than 20% of the sample rests with the top ten. The sequenced material came from blood. The receptor source for this set is a human donor in good health.

The chain has TRBV12-3 or TRBV12-4 and TRBJ2-7; no firm D call. This CDR3 has 13 residues. V was trimmed by 7 bases and J by 0 bases, leaving 10 bases between them. The CDR3 DNA reads as TGTGCCAGCACCCCAGGTTACTCCTACGAGCAGTACTTC. Its protein product is CASTPGYSYEQYF.

There are a few counts of this clonotype. The chain is built from TRBV6-2 or TRBV6-3 and TRBJ2-7; D unclear. Germline assignment: CDR1 MNHEY and CDR2 SVGEGT. The CDR3 loop spans 13 amino acids. V was cut by 2 bases and J by 4 bases, with 9 bases left in between. This chain's CDR3 is CASSYGEEYEQYF. CDR3 coding DNA: TGTGCCAGCAGTTACGGGGAAGAGTACGAGCAGTACTTC.

The rearrangement uses TRBV5-1 and TRBJ1-1; D is unclear. The germline V gene has CDR1 SGHRS and CDR2 YFSETQ. V was cut by 4 bases and J by 1 base, with 8 bases left in between. There are 13 residues in the CDR3. The CDR3 is CASSASENTEAFF. CDR3 DNA: TGCGCCAGCAGCGCGTCAGAGAACACTGAAGCTTTCTTT. Drawing the rest from reference TRBV5-1 and TRBJ1-1, the complete variable domain is KAGVTQTPRYLIKTRGQQVTLSCSPISGHRSVSWYQQTPGQGLQFLFEYFSETQRNKGNFPGRFSGRQFSNSRSEMNVSTLELGDSALYLCASSASENTEAFFGQGTRLTVV.

The gene calls are TRBV4-1 and TRBJ2-7, with TRBD2 as a possible D gene (6 bases). The V gene lost 0 bases and the J gene lost 5 bases, with 14 bases spanning the gap. Germline V lookup: CDR1 MGHRA, CDR2 YSYEKL. The CDR3 is made up of 15 amino acids. DNA for the CDR3: TGCGCCAGCAGCCAAGATCGTCGGCAGCGGGACGAGCAGTACTTC. This encodes CASSQDRRQRDEQYF.

This clonotype was detected only once. The CDR3 nucleotides read TGTGCCAGCAGCTTAGTTTCGGGTCCCGGAGCTTTCTTT. This encodes CASSLVSGPGAFF. The V and J genes are TRBV7-2 and TRBJ1-1; no clear D. Trimming cost V 1 base and J 10 bases, with 13 bases left between them. The CDR3 sequence is 13 residues long. Germline V gene data show CDR1 as SGHTA and CDR2 as FQGNSA.

In its sample, this clonotype was seen many times. The chain recombines TRBV29-1 with TRBJ2-7; D is unresolved. There are 13 residues in the CDR3. Germline CDR1 and CDR2: SQVTM and ANQGSEA. V was pared by 4 bases and J by 0 bases, with 10 bases between. The CDR3 loop reads CSVVRLNSYEQYF. CDR3 sequence (DNA): TGCAGCGTTGTCCGGCTGAACTCCTACGAGCAGTACTTC.

Note on this clonotype: The junction departs from the called germline gene at one end, perhaps through a read error. The chain carries TRBV6-5 and TRBJ1-2; 8 positions match TRBD1. Per the germline V gene, CDR1 is MNHEY and CDR2 is SVGAGI. The CDR3 spans 14 residues. The CDR3 coding sequence is TGTGCCGGCAGCCGTACAGGGGGTAACTATGGCTACACCTTC. Protein product: CAGSRTGGNYGYTF.

This clonotype showed up just a few times. The chain employs TRBV6-6 and TRBJ1-2; no reliable D call. Germline V gives CDR1 MNHNY, CDR2 SVGAGI (reference sequence). The CDR3 runs to 13 residues. Trimming shortened V by 2 bases and J by 11 bases, and 15 bases separated the two germline ends. The CDR3: CASSYQLNGWYTF. As DNA, the CDR3 is TGTGCCAGCAGTTACCAGTTAAATGGTTGGTACACCTTC.